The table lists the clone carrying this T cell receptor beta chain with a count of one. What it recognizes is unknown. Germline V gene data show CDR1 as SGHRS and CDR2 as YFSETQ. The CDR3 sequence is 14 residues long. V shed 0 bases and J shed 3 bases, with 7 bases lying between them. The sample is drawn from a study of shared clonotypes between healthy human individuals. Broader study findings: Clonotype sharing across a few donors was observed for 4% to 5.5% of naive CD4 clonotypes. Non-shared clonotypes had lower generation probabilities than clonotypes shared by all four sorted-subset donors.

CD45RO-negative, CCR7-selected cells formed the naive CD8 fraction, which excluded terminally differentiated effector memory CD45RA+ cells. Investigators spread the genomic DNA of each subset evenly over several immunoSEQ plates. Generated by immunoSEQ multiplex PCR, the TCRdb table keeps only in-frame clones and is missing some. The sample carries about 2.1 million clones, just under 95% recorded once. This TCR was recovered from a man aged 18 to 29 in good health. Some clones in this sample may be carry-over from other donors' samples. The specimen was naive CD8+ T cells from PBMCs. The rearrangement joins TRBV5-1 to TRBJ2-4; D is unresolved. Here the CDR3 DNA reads TGCGCCAGCAGCTTGGAAGCTTACAAAAACATTCAGTACTTC. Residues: CASSLEAYKNIQYF.